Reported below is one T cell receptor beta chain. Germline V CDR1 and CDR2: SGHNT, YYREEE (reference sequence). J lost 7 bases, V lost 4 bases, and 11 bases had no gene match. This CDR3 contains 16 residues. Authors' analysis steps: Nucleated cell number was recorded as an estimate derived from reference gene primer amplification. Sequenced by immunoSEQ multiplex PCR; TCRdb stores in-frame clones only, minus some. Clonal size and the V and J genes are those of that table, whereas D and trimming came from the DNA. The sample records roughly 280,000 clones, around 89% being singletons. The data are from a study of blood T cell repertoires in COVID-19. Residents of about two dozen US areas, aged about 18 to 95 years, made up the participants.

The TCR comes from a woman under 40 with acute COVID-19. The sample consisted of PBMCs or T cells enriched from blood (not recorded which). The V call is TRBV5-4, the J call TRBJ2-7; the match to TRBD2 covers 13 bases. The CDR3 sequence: CASSARLAGGSGEQYF. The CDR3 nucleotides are TGTGCCAGCAGCGCCCGACTAGCGGGAGGTTCGGGTGAGCAGTACTTC.